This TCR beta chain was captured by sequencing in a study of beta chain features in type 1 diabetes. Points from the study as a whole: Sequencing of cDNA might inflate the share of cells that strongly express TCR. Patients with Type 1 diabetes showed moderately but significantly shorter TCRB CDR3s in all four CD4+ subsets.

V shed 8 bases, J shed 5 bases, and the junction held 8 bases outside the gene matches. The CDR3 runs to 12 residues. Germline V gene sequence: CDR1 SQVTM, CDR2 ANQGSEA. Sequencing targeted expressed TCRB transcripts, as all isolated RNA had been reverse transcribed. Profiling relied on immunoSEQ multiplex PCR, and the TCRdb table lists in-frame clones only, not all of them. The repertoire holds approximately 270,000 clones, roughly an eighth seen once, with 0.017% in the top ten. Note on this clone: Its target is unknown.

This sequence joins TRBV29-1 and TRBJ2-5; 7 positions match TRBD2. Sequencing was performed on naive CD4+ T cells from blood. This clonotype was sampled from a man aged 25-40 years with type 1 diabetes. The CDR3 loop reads CSMGGIGETQYF. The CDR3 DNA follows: TGCAGCATGGGAGGGATTGGGGAGACCCAGTACTTC.